Below are 22 T cell receptor beta chains sequenced from a single sample in a study of blood T cell repertoires in COVID-19. Some clones are missing from TCRdb's copy, which holds only in-frame ones; the method was immunoSEQ multiplex PCR. The table has approximately 270,000 clones, approximately 83% seen once. The sample taken for sequencing was PBMCs or T cells enriched from blood (not recorded which). The source is a woman aged 25 to 45 who had recovered from COVID-19.

The chain combines TRBV27 with TRBJ1-2, with D tentatively TRBD1 (5 bases). The V and J ends lost 0 bases and 2 bases respectively, with 13 bases between them. Germline CDR1 and CDR2: MNHEY and SMNVEV (reference sequence). This CDR3 has 16 residues. In DNA, the CDR3 is TGTGCCAGCAGTTTATCGATGACAGCCATAAACTATGGCTACACCTTC. Translation gives CASSLSMTAINYGYTF.

This chain links TRBV9 with TRBJ2-6; TRBD1 agrees at 9 bases. This CDR3 is built from 17 residues. Per germline, CDR1 SGDLS and CDR2 YYNGEE. J lost 1 base, V lost 3 bases, and 5 bases had no gene match. The CDR3 DNA sequence: TGTGCCAGCAGCGACCGGGACAGGGAGTCTGGGGCCAACGTCCTGACTTTC. This encodes CASSDRDRESGANVLTF.

This clone occurred once. The chain recombines TRBV7-6 with TRBJ2-1; D gene ambiguous. The V and J ends lost 2 bases and 0 bases respectively, with 8 bases between them. The CDR3 runs to 15 residues. The V gene's germline CDR1 is SGHVS and CDR2 FNYEAQ. The CDR3 DNA sequence: TGTGCCAGCAGCTTACTCGTGAGCTCCTACAATGAGCAGTTCTTC. Protein: CASSLLVSSYNEQFF.

About this clone: This may arise from a read error, as a much more abundant clone is one base away. This sequence joins TRBV6-4 and TRBJ2-3; 12 bases agree with TRBD2. Germline CDR1 MRHNA, CDR2 SNTAGT. The junction had 1 base not matched to a gene; V was cut back by 5 bases and J by 1 base. This CDR3 is 15 amino acids long. The CDR3 sequence is CASSRTSGGTDTQYF. The DNA of the CDR3 is TGTGCCAGCAGTCGGACTAGCGGGGGCACAGATACGCAGTATTTT.

The rearrangement links TRBV7-2 to TRBJ2-1, with 11 bases lining up with TRBD2. Unmatched junction bases numbered 4, after V lost 4 bases and J lost 2 bases. Germline CDR1 SGHTA, CDR2 FQGNSA. This CDR3 spans 16 amino acids. The DNA of the CDR3 is TGTGCCAGCAGCTGGGAGACTAGCGGGGCCTACAATGAGCAGTTCTTC. It is translated as CASSWETSGAYNEQFF.

The genes are TRBV30 and TRBJ2-7, with D possibly TRBD1 on 5 matching bases. This CDR3 has 15 amino acids. Trimming removed 0 bases from V and 5 bases from J, with 17 bases in between. CDR1 and CDR2 from the germline V gene are GTSNPN and SVGIG (reference sequence). The CDR3 region has the DNA TGTGCCTGGAGTGTCTCGGGTAGGGCAGGGAACGAGCAGTACTTC. Protein: CAWSVSGRAGNEQYF.

V usage is TRBV7-8 and J usage is TRBJ1-2, with D unclear. From germline, CDR1 is SGHVS and CDR2 FQNEAQ. Trimming removed 1 base from V and 8 bases from J, with 23 bases in between. The CDR3 loop spans 17 amino acids. CDR3 nucleotides: TGTGCCAGCAGCTTAGGAGCCCCAACGGCCCGGAGGGCAGGCTACACCTTC. Translating gives CASSLGAPTARRAGYTF.

This clone showed up just a few times. The J gene is TRBJ2-7, the V gene TRBV7-7, with 9 bases that match TRBD2. The CDR3 contains 15 residues. Trimming removed 4 bases from V and 0 bases from J; junction bases left unmatched: 4. CDR1 is SSHAT and CDR2 is FNYEAQ in the germline V gene (reference sequence). The CDR3 sequence: CASSSLAGASYEQYF. CDR3 nucleotide sequence: TGTGCCAGCAGCTCTTTAGCGGGGGCCTCCTACGAGCAGTACTTC.

The genes are TRBV9 and TRBJ1-2, with D hard to call. Trimming stripped 0 bases from V and 8 bases from J, with 11 bases between. The CDR3 spans 13 residues. Germline lookup yields CDR1 SGDLS and CDR2 YYNGEE. The CDR3 here is CASSVAGGDGYTF. CDR3 coding DNA: TGTGCCAGCAGCGTAGCGGGAGGTGACGGCTACACCTTC.

V and J are TRBV21-1 and TRBJ2-5; the table's D call of TRBD1 was not tested on the DNA. TRBV21-1 is reported as a pseudogene. The CDR3 has 20 amino acids. CDR3 nucleotides: TGTGCCAGCAGCAAAGCGCCCCTAACGGCGGAGACAGGAGATAAAGAGACCCAGTACTTC. Its protein is CASSKAPLTAETGDKETQYF.

The gene calls are TRBV3-1 (or the pseudogene TRBV3-2) and TRBJ2-1; the D gene is possibly TRBD2 (5 bases). CDR1 LGHDT and CDR2 YNNKEL come from the germline V gene (reference sequence). With 4 bases removed from V and 0 bases from J, the gap between germline ends came to 10 bases. The CDR3 runs to 15 residues. The CDR3 here is CASSPIGSSYNEQFF. The CDR3 DNA is TGTGCCAGCAGCCCGATTGGGAGCTCCTACAATGAGCAGTTCTTC.

V usage is TRBV27 and J usage is TRBJ2-1; TRBD1 agrees at 10 bases. The germline V gene encodes CDR1 MNHEY and CDR2 SMNVEV (reference sequence). The CDR3 runs 16 residues. V shed 2 bases and J 5 bases; nucleotides not matched to a gene: 6. The CDR3 nucleotides read TGTGCCAGCAGTTTAATCGGACAGGGGGTAGACAATGAGCAGTTCTTC. It is translated as CASSLIGQGVDNEQFF.

This chain uses TRBV7-6 with TRBJ1-2; a possible D gene is TRBD1 (5 bases). Per germline, CDR1 SGHVS and CDR2 FNYEAQ. The V and J ends lost 0 bases and 0 bases respectively, with 11 bases between them. The CDR3 has 16 amino acids. The CDR3 loop reads CASSLAPGITNYGYTF. For the CDR3, the DNA is TGTGCCAGCAGCTTAGCTCCAGGGATTACTAACTATGGCTACACCTTC.

The chain combines TRBV2 with TRBJ2-6, with D perhaps matching TRBD2 (6 bases). The CDR3 is 16 amino acids. The germline V gene encodes CDR1 SNHLY and CDR2 FYNNEI. V was cut by 9 bases and J by 0 bases, with 15 bases left in between. The CDR3 nucleotides are TGTGCCAGAAGCTCGGCGGGGAGCTCTGGGGCCAACGTCCTGACTTTC. It encodes CARSSAGSSGANVLTF. The whole variable domain, remainder taken from reference TRBV2 and TRBJ2-6, is EPEVTQTPSHQVTQMGQEVILRCVPISNHLYFYWYRQILGQKVEFLVSFYNNEISEKSEIFDDQFSVERPDGSNFTLKIRSTKLEDSAMYFCARSSAGSSGANVLTFGAGSRLTVL.

Comment on this clone: The same CDR3 arises from other DNA sequences in this sample as well. The chain couples TRBV7-2 to TRBJ2-3; D is unclear. Germline V gives CDR1 SGHTA, CDR2 FQGNSA. This CDR3 is 12 amino acids long. Trimming removed 3 bases from V and 3 bases from J, with 4 bases in between. The CDR3 DNA sequence: TGTGCCAGCAGCTTGAGAACAGATACGCAGTATTTT. It specifies CASSLRTDTQYF.

The rearrangement links TRBV3-1 (or the pseudogene TRBV3-2) to TRBJ1-5; no definite D call. Between the trimmed V and J ends, which lost 1 base and 5 bases, there was a span of 6 bases. Germline V gene sequence: CDR1 LGHDT, CDR2 YNNKEL (reference sequence). The CDR3 sequence is 13 residues long. In nucleotides, the CDR3 is TGTGCCAGCAGCCAAGGGAGGGATCAGCCCCAGCATTTT. Translation gives CASSQGRDQPQHF.

V is TRBV10-3 and J is TRBJ1-2; 9 bases align to TRBD1. The CDR3 has 15 residues. The junction had 8 bases not matched to a gene; V was cut back by 2 bases and J by 7 bases. From germline, CDR1 is ENHRY and CDR2 SYGVKD. DNA for the CDR3: TGTGCCATCAGTGAGACCGGGACAGGGTTGAGTGGCTACACCTTC. It encodes CAISETGTGLSGYTF.

V is TRBV3-1 (or the pseudogene TRBV3-2) and J is TRBJ2-4, with D possibly matching TRBD1 (5 bases). The V gene's germline CDR1 is LGHDT and CDR2 YNNKEL (reference sequence). Between the trimmed V and J ends, which lost 2 bases and 0 bases, there was a span of 11 bases. The CDR3 length is 16 residues. The DNA for the CDR3 is TGTGCCAGCAGCCAATCTCACAGGCTAGCCAAAAACATTCAGTACTTC. Protein sequence: CASSQSHRLAKNIQYF.

The rearrangement joins TRBV3-1 (or the pseudogene TRBV3-2) to TRBJ2-5; 8 nucleotides align to TRBD1. The trim removed 0 bases at V and 2 bases at J, leaving 5 bases unmatched. Germline loops: CDR1 LGHDT, CDR2 YNNKEL (reference sequence). The CDR3 totals 16 residues. The CDR3 loop is CASSQDVTGGQETQYF. Here the CDR3 DNA reads TGTGCCAGCAGCCAAGATGTTACAGGGGGGCAAGAGACCCAGTACTTC.

In this sample, this clone turned up a few times. The rearrangement uses TRBV27 and TRBJ2-5; TRBD2 agrees at 10 bases. With 3 bases clipped from V and 1 base from J, the junction kept 5 bases outside the gene matches. The CDR3 has 16 amino acids. Germline CDR1 reads MNHEY; CDR2 reads SMNVEV (reference sequence). The CDR3 nucleotides read TGTGCCAGCAGTTTCAGCGTAGCGGGGGGCCAAGAGACCCAGTACTTC. Protein sequence: CASSFSVAGGQETQYF.

CDR3: CASSILYYGYTF. The CDR3 coding sequence is TGTGCCAGTAGTATACTCTACTATGGCTACACCTTC. The chain is built from TRBV19 and TRBJ1-2; D uncertain. This CDR3 is built from 12 residues. The V gene's germline CDR1 is LNHDA and CDR2 SQIVND (reference sequence). Trimming left V 2 bases short and J 3 bases short, with 4 bases between.

This sequence joins TRBV28 and TRBJ2-7, with TRBD1 matching 7 bases. Trimming removed 5 bases from V and 6 bases from J; junction bases left unmatched: 13. Germline values: CDR1 MDHEN, CDR2 SYDVKM. The CDR3 totals 15 residues. The CDR3: CASSLGQVGYGEQYF. In DNA form, the CDR3 reads TGTGCCAGCAGTCTCGGACAGGTGGGCTACGGCGAGCAGTACTTC.